The 10 T cell receptor beta chains in this list originate from one sample, sequenced in a study of human thymus T cells (dated by TCRdb to 2018 to 2021). The thymus tissue came from surgical resects taken out during corrective cardiac surgery. The protocol used for the library was the immunoSEQ multiplex PCR assay. Imported from immuneACCESS, the table was reduced by TCRdb to in-frame sequences with V and J called. These copies leave out some clones; in studies compared against another copy, an unresolved V gene accounts for under half, and the cause of the remainder is not known. The sample includes roughly 86,000 clones, with 90% to 98% observed a single time. The ten largest clones take up 0.031% of the sample. The sample comprised thymus tissue. Every receptor here comes from a boy under two years old with a congenital heart defect but otherwise immunologically healthy.

This clone has only one observation. One end of the junction is discordant with germline, which a read error may explain. This sequence joins TRBV9 and TRBJ2-7; 13 bases line up with TRBD2. Per the germline V gene, CDR1 is SGDLS and CDR2 is YYNGEE. The CDR3 sequence is 19 residues long. The CDR3 nucleotides are TGTGCCAGCAGCCCAAGTTTAACTAGCGGGAGGGCTCCAGATGGCTACCAGAGCTTC. It yields the protein CASSPSLTSGRAPDGYQSF. Complete variable domain (other parts from reference TRBV9 and TRBJ2-7): DSGVTQTPKHLITATGQRVTLRCSPRSGDLSVYWYQQSLDQGLQFLIQYYNGEERAKGNILERFSAQQFPDLHSELNLSSLELGDSALYFCASSPSLTSGRAPDGYQSFGPGTRLTVT.

The rearrangement uses TRBV7-4 and TRBJ1-1, with 7 bases identical to TRBD1. V lost 5 bases, J lost 0 bases, and 15 bases stayed unmatched. Germline V gives CDR1 SGHVT, CDR2 SQSDAQ. This CDR3 has 18 amino acids. In DNA form, the CDR3 reads TGTGCCAGCAGCCCGAAGACAGGGCAGGAGATCATGAACACTGAAGCTTTCTTT. Translating it yields CASSPKTGQEIMNTEAFF.

The V gene is TRBV27, the J gene TRBJ1-2; 7 bases agree with TRBD1. From germline, CDR1 is MNHEY and CDR2 SMNVEV (reference sequence). V gave up 0 bases and J gave up 3 bases; unmatched junction bases: 10. CDR3 length: 17 residues. The DNA of the CDR3 is TGTGCCAGCAGTTTATCGTGGGGCCAGGGGGAGGACTATGGCTACACCTTC. It specifies CASSLSWGQGEDYGYTF.

CDR3 nucleotides: TGTGCCAGCAGCTTCGGACTAGCGGGGAGCTACGAGCGCGACTACGAGCAGTACTTC. It yields the protein CASSFGLAGSYERDYEQYF. The chain uses TRBV11-1 and TRBJ2-7; TRBD2 agrees at 12 bases. Trimming cost V 3 bases and J 3 bases; bases outside gene matches: 15. The germline V gene encodes CDR1 SGHAT and CDR2 FQDESV (reference sequence). The CDR3 covers 19 residues.

The chain employs TRBV7-6 and TRBJ2-5, with TRBD2 matching 13 bases. The junction had 14 bases not matched to a gene; V was cut back by 4 bases and J by 0 bases. Germline loops: CDR1 SGHVS, CDR2 FNYEAQ. CDR3 length: 20 amino acids. This CDR3 is CASSSVLAGGVKAYQETQYF. As DNA, the CDR3 is TGTGCCAGCAGCTCAGTACTAGCGGGGGGGGTGAAGGCGTACCAAGAGACCCAGTACTTC. Drawing the rest from reference TRBV7-6 and TRBJ2-5, the complete variable domain is GAGVSQSPRYKVTKRGQDVALRCDPISGHVSLYWYRQALGQGPEFLTYFNYEAQQDKSGLPNDRFSAERPEGSISTLTIQRTEQRDSAMYRCASSSVLAGGVKAYQETQYFGPGTRLLVL.

The rearrangement links TRBV5-4 to TRBJ2-7, with 10 bases lining up with TRBD2. The CDR3 sequence is 14 residues long. Germline lookup yields CDR1 SGHNT and CDR2 YYREEE (reference sequence). The trim removed 4 bases at V and 5 bases at J, leaving 6 bases unmatched. The CDR3 loop reads CASSVGLAFDEQYF. Here the CDR3 DNA reads TGTGCCAGCAGCGTGGGACTAGCGTTCGACGAGCAGTACTTC.

V usage is TRBV30 and J usage is TRBJ1-1; D unresolved. The CDR3 is 14 amino acids. In germline, CDR1 is GTSNPN, CDR2 SVGIG (reference sequence). V was clipped by 4 bases and J by 0 bases, with 12 bases between them. In DNA form, the CDR3 reads TGTGCCTGGACGGGCTTGTTTATGAACACTGAAGCTTTCTTT. This encodes CAWTGLFMNTEAFF.

The chain couples TRBV11-2 to TRBJ1-6; 10 bases fit TRBD1. The CDR3 contains 18 residues. The germline CDR1 and CDR2 sequences are SGHAT and FQNNGV. V shed 2 bases, J shed 3 bases, and the junction held 7 bases outside the gene matches. CDR3: CASSLKDRGSNYNSPLHF. CDR3 nucleotide sequence: TGTGCCAGCAGCTTAAAGGACAGGGGGTCCAACTATAATTCACCCCTCCACTTT.

The V gene is TRBV18, the J gene TRBJ1-1; 7 bases are shared with TRBD1. The V segment lost 0 bases and the J segment 4 bases; nucleotides outside the gene matches: 14. The germline CDR1 and CDR2 sequences are KGHSH and LQKENI. The CDR3 spans 18 residues. Here the CDR3 reads CASSPPSHTGDLGTEAFF. CDR3 nucleotide sequence: TGTGCCAGCTCACCACCGTCCCACACAGGGGACCTGGGCACTGAAGCTTTCTTT.

CDR3 nucleotides: TGTGCCAGCAGCCCCCCAGCGCTTAGCTCCTACGAGCAGTACTTC. Its protein product is CASSPPALSSYEQYF. This rearrangement joins TRBV7-2 to TRBJ2-7; D unclear. CDR3 length equals 15 residues. The germline V gene has CDR1 SGHTA and CDR2 FQGNSA. With 5 bases removed from V and 0 bases from J, the gap between germline ends came to 14 bases. Complete variable domain (other parts from reference TRBV7-2 and TRBJ2-7): GAGVSQSPSNKVTEKGKDVELRCDPISGHTALYWYRQSLGQGLEFLIYFQGNSAPDKSGLPSDRFSAERTGGSVSTLTIQRTQQEDSAVYLCASSPPALSSYEQYFGPGTRLTVT.